A single count supports the clone carrying this T cell receptor (beta chain). The method was immunoSEQ multiplex PCR; TCRdb's version includes in-frame clones alone and lacks a portion of them. The sample has under 85,000 clones, more than 65% seen once. This sample is part of a study of control samples from healthy donors and cancer patients. Germline loops: CDR1 SGHTS, CDR2 YDEGEE. This CDR3 spans 14 amino acids. The V end lost 2 bases, the J end lost 5 bases, and 11 bases lay between the germline ends. The clonotype comes from a man between 60 and 75 years old with head and neck cancer. The sequencing sample was made of PBMCs. V usage is TRBV5-8 and J usage is TRBJ2-1; D is undetermined. The CDR3 DNA sequence: TGTGCCAGCAGCTTAAGTCTTACCGACAATGAGCAGTTCTTC. Protein: CASSLSLTDNEQFF.